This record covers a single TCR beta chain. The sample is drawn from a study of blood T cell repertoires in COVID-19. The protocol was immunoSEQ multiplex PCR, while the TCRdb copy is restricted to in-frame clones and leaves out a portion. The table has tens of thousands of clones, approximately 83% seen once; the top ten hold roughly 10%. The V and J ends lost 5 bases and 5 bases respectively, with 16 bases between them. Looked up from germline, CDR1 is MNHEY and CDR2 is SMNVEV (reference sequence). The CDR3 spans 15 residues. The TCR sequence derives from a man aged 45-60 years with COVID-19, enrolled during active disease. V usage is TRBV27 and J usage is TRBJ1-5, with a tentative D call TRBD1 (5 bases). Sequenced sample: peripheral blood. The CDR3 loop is CASSPIDSEYQPQHF. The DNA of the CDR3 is TGTGCCAGCAGTCCGATTGACAGCGAATATCAGCCCCAGCATTTT.